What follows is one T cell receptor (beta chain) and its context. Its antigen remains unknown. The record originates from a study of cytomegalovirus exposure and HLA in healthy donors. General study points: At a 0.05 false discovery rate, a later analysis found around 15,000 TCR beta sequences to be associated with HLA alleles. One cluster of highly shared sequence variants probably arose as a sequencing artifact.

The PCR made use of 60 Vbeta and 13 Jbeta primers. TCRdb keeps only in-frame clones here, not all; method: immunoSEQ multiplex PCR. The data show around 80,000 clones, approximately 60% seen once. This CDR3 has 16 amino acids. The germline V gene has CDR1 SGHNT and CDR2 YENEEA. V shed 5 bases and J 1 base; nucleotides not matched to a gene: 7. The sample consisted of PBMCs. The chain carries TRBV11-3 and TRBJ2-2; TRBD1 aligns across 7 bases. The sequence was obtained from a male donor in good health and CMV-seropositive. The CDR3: CASSAGQVLNTGELFF. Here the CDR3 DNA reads TGTGCCAGCAGCGCAGGACAGGTGCTGAACACCGGGGAGCTGTTTTTT.